These T cell receptor beta chains were read from a single sample in a study of radiotherapy plus CTLA-4 blockade in lung cancer. Using immunoSEQ multiplex PCR, the repertoire was profiled, and TCRdb retains in-frame clones only, with some absent. This sample carries 20,000 to 30,000 clones, about 76% of them seen once, and the ten largest clones take under 3.5%. The sequencing used peripheral blood, collected from a patient treated with radiotherapy plus ipilimumab. The receptors derive from a human donor with non-small cell lung cancer whose response to radiotherapy plus ipilimumab could not be evaluated. CDR3s leave out the opening cysteine and the closing phenylalanine or tryptophan.

v_gene,len,CDR3aa
TRBV28,13,ASSPPGQGVYEQY
TRBV7-9,14,ASSRLSEGNWEGYT
TRBV19,11,ASSIDSTGELF
TRBV7-9,11,ASSRQTNYGYT
TRBV13,13,ASSLFRGAHDEQF
TRBV5-1,15,ASSLGLAGDGTGELF
TRBV5-1,12,ASRSYSPPYEQY
TRBV28,12,ASSRQGPTDTQY
TRBV7-9,14,ASSLGAGPSTDTQY
TRBV30,12,AWRETGSGNTIY
TRBV7-2,12,ASSFQRGMETQY